The 32 T cell receptor beta chains below all came from one sample that was sequenced in a study of blood T cell repertoires in COVID-19. Method: immunoSEQ multiplex PCR; TCRdb's copy keeps in-frame clones and lacks some. The sample carries under 150,000 clones, about 89% recorded once. The sample consisted of peripheral blood. These TCRs come from a man aged 50-60 years with active or convalescent COVID-19.

The rearrangement joins TRBV5-6 to TRBJ1-2; 10 bases match TRBD1. V was clipped by 2 bases and J by 7 bases; unmatched bases: 8. There are 15 residues in the CDR3. CDR1 is SGHDT and CDR2 is YYEEEE in the germline V gene. CDR3 in DNA: TGTGCCAGCAGCTTACCGGGACAGGGGTCGTTTGGCTACACCTTC. Its protein is CASSLPGQGSFGYTF.

The table lists this clone with a few counts. The chain couples TRBV7-9 to TRBJ2-7; D might be TRBD1 (6 bases). Per the germline V gene, CDR1 is SEHNR and CDR2 is FQNEAQ (reference sequence). The CDR3 runs 16 residues. V was pared by 5 bases and J by 4 bases, with 21 bases between. The DNA for the CDR3 is TGTGCCAGCAGCAGTTGGGACATCGATCGGGTATACGAGCAGTACTTC. It is translated as CASSSWDIDRVYEQYF.

This chain connects TRBV7-6 to TRBJ2-1; 11 nucleotides match TRBD2. This CDR3 is built from 15 residues. Trimming at V came to 9 bases and at J to 2 bases, leaving 6 bases not matched to a gene. Germline loops: CDR1 SGHVS, CDR2 FNYEAQ. Here the CDR3 DNA reads TGTGCCAGTCAGATTAGCGGGAGGGCCTACAATGAGCAGTTCTTC. Protein: CASQISGRAYNEQFF.

V gene TRBV18 combines with J gene TRBJ2-1; 11 nucleotides align to TRBD2. The CDR3 loop spans 15 amino acids. J lost 9 bases, V lost 4 bases, and 8 bases had no gene match. Germline V gene lookup returns CDR1 KGHSH and CDR2 LQKENI. CDR3: CASSQLAGEEFEQFF. The CDR3 nucleotides are TGTGCCAGCTCACAACTAGCGGGAGAGGAGTTTGAGCAGTTCTTC. Full variable domain (missing parts from reference TRBV18 and TRBJ2-1): NAGVMQNPRHLVRRRGQEARLRCSPMKGHSHVYWYRQLPEEGLKFMVYLQKENIIDESGMPKERFSAEFPKEGPSILRIQQVVRGDSAAYFCASSQLAGEEFEQFFGPGTRLTVL.

This clone was picked up one time. The chain uses TRBV5-1 and TRBJ2-5; 8 bases are shared with TRBD1. There are 16 residues in the CDR3. V lost 4 bases, J lost 2 bases, and 10 bases stayed unmatched. From germline, CDR1 is SGHRS and CDR2 YFSETQ. The CDR3 loop is CASSNTPRDRQETQYF. CDR3 DNA sequence: TGCGCCAGCAGCAACACCCCCCGGGACAGGCAAGAGACCCAGTACTTC.

The chain links TRBV25-1 to TRBJ2-5; 12 bases line up with TRBD1. The CDR3 sequence is 17 residues long. CDR1 and CDR2 (germline): MGHDK, SYGVNS. Trimming removed 0 bases from V and 4 bases from J; junction bases left unmatched: 6. DNA for the CDR3: TGTGCCAGCAGTGAATATGGGGGACAGGGGGCCGGAGAGACCCAGTACTTC. Protein: CASSEYGGQGAGETQYF.

The genes are TRBV5-1 and TRBJ1-1; no clear D gene. The CDR3 consists of 14 residues. Germline CDR1 SGHRS, CDR2 YFSETQ. V shed 4 bases and J shed 0 bases, with 10 bases lying between them. This CDR3 reads CASSGGRLNTEAFF. The DNA for the CDR3 is TGCGCCAGCAGCGGAGGACGGTTGAACACTGAAGCTTTCTTT.

The CDR3 nucleotides are TGTGCCAGCTCCTATGGACAGGAATCTCCCTATGGCTACACCTTC. Its translation: CASSYGQESPYGYTF. The rearrangement joins TRBV18 to TRBJ1-2, with 7 bases identical to TRBD1. In germline, CDR1 is KGHSH, CDR2 LQKENI. The CDR3 runs to 15 residues. Losses at the gene ends were 6 bases for V and 4 bases for J; bases not matched to a gene: 11.

CDR3 nucleotides: TGTGCCAGCAGCGTTACACAGGGGAAGAGCTCCTACGAGCAGTACTTC. Protein: CASSVTQGKSSYEQYF. The gene calls are TRBV27 and TRBJ2-7; TRBD1 matches 7 bases. The CDR3 length is 16 residues. The junction had 11 bases not matched to a gene; V was cut back by 6 bases and J by 0 bases. Germline CDR1 MNHEY, CDR2 SMNVEV (reference sequence).

The chain is built from TRBV9 and TRBJ1-3, with D perhaps TRBD1 (6 bases). Trimming pared 3 bases from V and 0 bases from J, leaving 10 bases between. Germline lookup yields CDR1 SGDLS and CDR2 YYNGEE. The CDR3 consists of 15 residues. The CDR3 coding sequence is TGTGCCAGCAGCGCGGACAGTGCCTCTGGAAACACCATATATTTT. Its protein is CASSADSASGNTIYF.

The V and J genes are TRBV5-1 and TRBJ2-3, with 12 bases lining up with TRBD2. Per germline, CDR1 SGHRS and CDR2 YFSETQ. This CDR3 spans 17 amino acids. V gave up 1 base and J gave up 2 bases; unmatched junction bases: 5. CDR3 amino acids: CASSLKGLAGNTDTQYF. CDR3 nucleotides: TGCGCCAGCAGCTTGAAAGGACTAGCGGGGAACACAGATACGCAGTATTTT.

The V gene is TRBV27, the J gene TRBJ2-3, with 10 bases aligning to TRBD2. The CDR3 has 16 amino acids. Germline CDR1 MNHEY, CDR2 SMNVEV (reference sequence). V shed 3 bases and J 4 bases; nucleotides not matched to a gene: 7. The CDR3 loop is CASSLSLAGVPDTQYF. In DNA form, the CDR3 reads TGTGCCAGCAGTTTGAGCCTAGCGGGAGTCCCAGATACGCAGTATTTT.

This clone was picked up one time. V gene TRBV18 combines with J gene TRBJ1-5, with D possibly TRBD1 on 5 matching bases. CDR3 length: 18 amino acids. Trimming took off 2 bases at V and 1 base at J, with 18 bases between the two ends. Germline V lookup: CDR1 KGHSH, CDR2 LQKENI. The CDR3 sequence: CASSPIRTTGGSNQPQHF. The CDR3 DNA is TGTGCCAGCTCACCAATTCGGACCACGGGGGGAAGCAATCAGCCCCAGCATTTT.

A single count supports this clone. The genes are TRBV5-1 and TRBJ2-1; 8 bases are a match to TRBD1. V was clipped by 2 bases and J by 6 bases; unmatched bases: 7. Germline-derived CDR1 and CDR2 are SGHRS and YFSETQ. This CDR3 is built from 15 residues. CDR3 bases: TGCGCCAGCAGCTTCGCTGGACAGGGTCGCAATGAGCAGTTCTTC. This codes for CASSFAGQGRNEQFF.

The gene calls are TRBV18 and TRBJ2-7; the D gene is possibly TRBD2 (5 bases). The V end lost 3 bases, the J end lost 6 bases, and 9 bases lay between the germline ends. CDR3 length equals 12 residues. The germline V gene encodes CDR1 KGHSH and CDR2 LQKENI. CDR3 amino acids: CASSPDFFEQYF. CDR3 coding DNA: TGTGCCAGCTCACCGGACTTCTTCGAGCAGTACTTC.

CDR3 amino acids: CASSIRTAKNPSGANVLTF. The CDR3 coding sequence is TGTGCCAGCTCTATAAGGACAGCTAAAAACCCCTCTGGGGCCAACGTCCTGACTTTC. The V call is TRBV18, the J call TRBJ2-6; a weak D match, TRBD1 (6 bases). Trimming left V 6 bases short and J 0 bases short, with 21 bases between. Germline V CDR1 and CDR2: KGHSH, LQKENI. CDR3 length: 19 amino acids. The variable domain in full, completed from reference TRBV18 and TRBJ2-6, reads NAGVMQNPRHLVRRRGQEARLRCSPMKGHSHVYWYRQLPEEGLKFMVYLQKENIIDESGMPKERFSAEFPKEGPSILRIQQVVRGDSAAYFCASSIRTAKNPSGANVLTFGAGSRLTVL.

The V call is TRBV2, the J call TRBJ1-1; D call uncertain. With 2 bases removed from V and 1 base from J, the gap between germline ends came to 11 bases. CDR3 size: 15 residues. In germline, CDR1 is SNHLY, CDR2 FYNNEI. The DNA of the CDR3 is TGTGCCAGCAGTGAAAGTTGGCATGCGAACACTGAAGCTTTCTTT. Translating gives CASSESWHANTEAFF.

The V call is TRBV6-1, the J call TRBJ1-4; 8 positions agree with TRBD1. The germline V gene encodes CDR1 MNHNS and CDR2 SASEGT. V was pared by 2 bases and J by 8 bases, with 4 bases of the junction left unmatched. The CDR3 has 14 amino acids. This CDR3 reads CASSETQGVEKLFF. The DNA of the CDR3 is TGTGCCAGCAGTGAAACACAGGGGGTAGAAAAACTGTTTTTT.

V and J are TRBV6-5 and TRBJ2-5; possible D gene TRBD1, 5 bases. The V gene's germline CDR1 is MNHEY and CDR2 SVGAGI. The germline V and J ends were trimmed by 6 bases and 0 bases, with 14 bases remaining between them. The CDR3 is made up of 15 amino acids. The CDR3 protein is CASRKLGQNQETQYF. The CDR3 DNA follows: TGTGCCAGCAGAAAACTGGGGCAGAACCAAGAGACCCAGTACTTC.

The genes are TRBV19 and TRBJ1-1, with D unresolved. The V end was cut by 6 bases, the J end by 1 base, with 12 bases between. Germline CDR1 LNHDA, CDR2 SQIVND (reference sequence). The CDR3 has 14 amino acids. CDR3 coding DNA: TGTGCCAGTAGCCAAATAGCAGCGAACACTGAAGCTTTCTTT. Amino acid sequence: CASSQIAANTEAFF.

The chain joins TRBV5-8 to TRBJ1-5; maybe TRBD1 (5 bases). CDR1 and CDR2 (germline): SGHTS, YDEGEE. The length of the CDR3 is 14 residues. V gave up 0 bases and J gave up 7 bases, with 11 bases separating them. The CDR3 here is CASSLEEGRQPQHF. CDR3 DNA: TGTGCCAGCAGCTTGGAGGAGGGGAGACAGCCCCAGCATTTT.

CDR3 sequence: CASSLDSRGLGGYTF. The CDR3 DNA sequence: TGTGCCAGCAGCTTGGATTCCAGGGGGCTTGGTGGCTACACCTTC. The rearrangement uses TRBV5-8 and TRBJ1-2, with 8 positions matching TRBD1. This CDR3 region has 15 residues. J lost 7 bases, V lost 0 bases, and 8 bases had no gene match. From germline, CDR1 is SGHTS and CDR2 YDEGEE.

The genes are TRBV15 and TRBJ2-7, with D perhaps TRBD2 (7 bases). V dropped 3 bases and J dropped 6 bases, with 15 bases sitting between them. CDR3 length equals 14 residues. CDR1 is LNHNV, CDR2 YYDKDF, per germline (reference sequence). CDR3 DNA sequence: TGTGCCACCAGCAGGGGGGGGCTAGCTGGCGAGCAGTACTTC. Encoded protein: CATSRGGLAGEQYF.

The chain is built from TRBV20-1 and TRBJ2-4; 7 nucleotides agree with TRBD2. Per the germline V gene, CDR1 is DFQATT and CDR2 is SNEGSKA (reference sequence). V dropped 5 bases and J dropped 1; count of bases not matched to a gene: 8. The CDR3 runs to 15 residues. CDR3: CSAGAGEGAKNIQYF. For the CDR3, the DNA is TGCAGTGCTGGTGCCGGGGAGGGGGCCAAAAACATTCAGTACTTC.

This chain joins TRBV29-1 and TRBJ2-1; 7 nucleotides align to TRBD1. The germline gives CDR1 SQVTM, CDR2 ANQGSEA. V shed 3 bases and J 2 bases; nucleotides not matched to a gene: 4. The CDR3 sequence is 14 residues long. The CDR3 sequence: CSVDVGTAYNEQFF. The CDR3 DNA sequence: TGCAGCGTTGATGTCGGGACAGCCTACAATGAGCAGTTCTTC.

The gene calls are TRBV7-2 and TRBJ2-7, with D perhaps matching TRBD1 (7 bases). Germline V gives CDR1 SGHTA, CDR2 FQGNSA. This CDR3 has 15 residues. The V and J ends lost 0 bases and 1 base respectively, with 10 bases between them. CDR3 sequence: CASSLAQGRSYEQYF. For the CDR3, the DNA is TGTGCCAGCAGCTTAGCACAGGGGAGGTCCTACGAGCAGTACTTC.

The chain links TRBV5-1 to TRBJ2-2, with D tentatively TRBD1 (5 bases). This CDR3 contains 13 residues. Per germline, CDR1 SGHRS and CDR2 YFSETQ. V was trimmed by 2 bases and J by 7 bases, leaving 9 bases between them. The CDR3 reads CASSFQGLGELFF. CDR3 in DNA: TGCGCCAGCAGCTTTCAGGGCCTCGGGGAGCTGTTTTTT.

The chain joins TRBV12-5 to TRBJ2-1; 7 bases line up with TRBD2. With 2 bases clipped from V and 7 bases from J, the junction kept 2 bases outside the gene matches. The V gene's germline CDR1 is LGHNT and CDR2 FRNRAP. The CDR3 runs 13 residues. The DNA for the CDR3 is TGTGCTAGTGGTTTGATTAGCGGGAATGAGCAGTTCTTC. Translating gives CASGLISGNEQFF.

The V and J genes are TRBV7-2 and TRBJ1-1; D gene unclear. Trimming stripped 0 bases from V and 1 base from J, with 6 bases between. Germline-derived CDR1 and CDR2 are SGHTA and FQGNSA. This CDR3 has 14 residues. CDR3 sequence: CASSLARENTEAFF. CDR3 DNA: TGTGCCAGCAGCTTAGCGCGTGAGAACACTGAAGCTTTCTTT. The entire variable domain, with the rest obtained from reference TRBV7-2 and TRBJ1-1, is as follows: GAGVSQSPSNKVTEKGKDVELRCDPISGHTALYWYRQSLGQGLEFLIYFQGNSAPDKSGLPSDRFSAERTGGSVSTLTIQRTQQEDSAVYLCASSLARENTEAFFGQGTRLTVV.

This clone was recorded only once. This sequence joins TRBV5-4 and TRBJ1-5; D is ambiguous. Germline V CDR1 and CDR2: SGHNT, YYREEE (reference sequence). CDR3 size: 16 residues. V lost 7 bases to trimming and J lost 0 bases, with 17 bases between them. CDR3 coding DNA: TGTGCCAGCGGAGGGCAGCAGGTGCATAGCAATCAGCCCCAGCATTTT. Its translation is CASGGQQVHSNQPQHF.

The rearrangement links TRBV30 to TRBJ1-6; TRBD1 might be the D (6 bases). This CDR3 region has 14 residues. Trimming shortened V by 1 base and J by 7 bases, and 11 bases separated the two germline ends. The germline V gene has CDR1 GTSNPN and CDR2 SVGIG (reference sequence). CDR3 loop: CAWSAGQINSPLHF. DNA of the CDR3: TGTGCCTGGAGTGCAGGACAGATCAATTCACCCCTCCACTTT.

The chain employs TRBV18 and TRBJ2-6; 8 nucleotides match TRBD1. V trimming: 4 bases; J trimming: 2 bases; junction bases outside the gene matches: 4. This CDR3 has 16 residues. Germline lookup yields CDR1 KGHSH and CDR2 LQKENI. CDR3 region: CASSRQTGAGANVLTF. In nucleotides, the CDR3 is TGTGCCAGCTCACGTCAGACAGGGGCTGGGGCCAACGTCCTGACTTTC.